Each of the 19 T cell receptor beta chains below was sequenced from the same sample in a study of shared clonotypes between healthy human individuals. Terminally differentiated effector memory CD45RA+ cells were left out of the naive CD8 fraction, which was CD45RO-negative and positively selected for CCR7. The repertoire was sequenced with immunoSEQ multiplex PCR; TCRdb's copy has only in-frame clones and lacks some. The table records around 2.1 million clones, roughly 91% of them present only once. Material: naive CD8+ T cells from PBMCs. These receptors came from a man aged 18 to 30 in good health. Some clones in this sample may be carry-over from other donors' samples.

This chain uses TRBV29-1 with TRBJ2-7; 8 positions agree with TRBD2. The CDR3 is 13 amino acids. V lost 4 bases to trimming and J lost 4 bases; unmatched junction nucleotides: 6. Germline CDR1 reads SQVTM; CDR2 reads ANQGSEA. CDR3 amino acids: CSVGGGRRYEQYF. The CDR3 DNA is TGCAGCGTTGGCGGGGGGCGCAGGTACGAGCAGTACTTC.

The chain has TRBV18 and TRBJ2-1; possibly TRBD1 or TRBD2 for D (6 bases each). Germline lookup yields CDR1 KGHSH and CDR2 LQKENI. Trimming left V 1 base short and J 2 bases short, with 12 bases between. The CDR3 length is 16 residues. CDR3 bases: TGTGCCAGCTCACCACTAGGGGGGCGCACCTACAATGAGCAGTTCTTC. This gives the protein CASSPLGGRTYNEQFF.

This clone was seen only once. This rearrangement joins TRBV10-3 to TRBJ2-7; TRBD1 matches 7 bases. The germline V gene has CDR1 ENHRY and CDR2 SYGVKD. V shed 4 bases and J 1 base; nucleotides not matched to a gene: 16. There are 18 residues in the CDR3. CDR3 DNA: TGTGCCATCAGTGGGGCCCGGGACAGCCCTTCGAGATCCTACGAGCAGTACTTC. This codes for CAISGARDSPSRSYEQYF.

This chain uses TRBV9 with TRBJ2-7, with TRBD1 matching over 7 bases. CDR3 length equals 16 residues. J lost 4 bases, V lost 3 bases, and 13 bases had no gene match. CDR1 SGDLS and CDR2 YYNGEE come from the germline V gene. CDR3 sequence reads: CASSDGSDRFRYEQYF. CDR3 DNA: TGTGCCAGCAGCGATGGGTCGGACAGGTTCAGGTACGAGCAGTACTTC.

The gene calls are TRBV7-9 and TRBJ2-7; 7 nucleotides line up with TRBD2. V trimming: 4 bases; J trimming: 2 bases; junction bases outside the gene matches: 17. This CDR3 comprises 18 residues. The germline CDR1 and CDR2 sequences are SEHNR and FQNEAQ (reference sequence). CDR3 amino acids: CASSSGRRVTSVAYEQYF. DNA of the CDR3: TGTGCCAGCAGCTCCGGGAGAAGGGTTACTAGCGTAGCCTACGAGCAGTACTTC.

The J gene is TRBJ1-2, the V gene TRBV28; D not certain. V was trimmed by 6 bases and J by 1 base, leaving 6 bases between them. This CDR3 region has 12 residues. CDR1 MDHEN and CDR2 SYDVKM come from the germline V gene. CDR3 nucleotide sequence: TGTGCCAGCAGGCAGGATAACTATGGCTACACCTTC. This sequence encodes CASRQDNYGYTF.

The chain links TRBV28 to TRBJ1-1; D is unresolved. Trimming cost V 6 bases and J 7 bases, with 12 bases left between them. This CDR3 is built from 12 residues. Germline V gene sequence: CDR1 MDHEN, CDR2 SYDVKM. The CDR3 region is CASRGSKSEAFF. The CDR3 bases are TGTGCCAGCAGGGGCTCAAAGAGTGAAGCTTTCTTT. Full variable domain (outside the CDR3, taken from reference TRBV28 and TRBJ1-1): DVKVTQSSRYLVKRTGEKVFLECVQDMDHENMFWYRQDPGLGLRLIYFSYDVKMKEKGDIPEGYSVSREKKERFSLILESASTNQTSMYLCASRGSKSEAFFGQGTRLTVV.

The chain links TRBV4-2 to TRBJ1-1; D is unclear. There are 13 residues in the CDR3. Trimming left V 0 bases short and J 1 base short, with 3 bases between. Per germline, CDR1 LGHNA and CDR2 YNFKEQ. The CDR3 DNA reads TGTGCCAGCAGCCAAGACCCGAACACTGAAGCTTTCTTT. Its translation: CASSQDPNTEAFF.

V usage is TRBV28 and J usage is TRBJ2-7; 8 bases are a match to TRBD2. Trimming took 2 bases from V and 3 from J; bases not matched to a gene: 6. Looked up from germline, CDR1 is MDHEN and CDR2 is SYDVKM. This CDR3 has 15 amino acids. DNA for the CDR3: TGTGCCAGCAGTTTAGGGGGGACTAGAAACTACGAGCAGTACTTC. Translated, it gives CASSLGGTRNYEQYF.

V and J are TRBV11-2 and TRBJ1-2, with D unresolved. Looked up from germline, CDR1 is SGHAT and CDR2 is FQNNGV. The ends were cut back, 1 base at V and 7 bases at J, with 10 bases in the middle. CDR3 length equals 13 residues. In DNA form, the CDR3 reads TGTGCCAGCAGCTTAGGAGGTTTGAGTGGCTACACCTTC. Protein product: CASSLGGLSGYTF.

The chain recombines TRBV6-5 with TRBJ2-1; D is perhaps TRBD1 or TRBD2 (5 bases each). The CDR3 is 14 amino acids. CDR1 is MNHEY, CDR2 SVGAGI, per germline. The V end lost 6 bases, the J end lost 5 bases, and 14 bases lay between the germline ends. The CDR3 DNA reads as TGTGCCAGCAGCTCAGGGTATAGCGACAATGAGCAGTTCTTC. Translation: CASSSGYSDNEQFF.

The V call is TRBV4-2, the J call TRBJ1-5; D not resolved. The germline CDR1 and CDR2 sequences are LGHNA and YNFKEQ. V lost 0 bases and J 4 bases, leaving 13 bases between the germline ends. This CDR3 is 16 amino acids long. The CDR3: CASSQDLRSGNQPQHF. CDR3 DNA sequence: TGTGCCAGCAGCCAAGATTTGAGGTCGGGGAATCAGCCCCAGCATTTT.

The V gene is TRBV28, the J gene TRBJ2-1, with D maybe TRBD2 (6 bases). Germline V gene data show CDR1 as MDHEN and CDR2 as SYDVKM. This CDR3 is built from 15 residues. The V gene lost 3 bases and the J gene lost 5 bases, with 14 bases spanning the gap. As DNA, the CDR3 is TGTGCCAGCAGTTTTCTAGCGAGATCAAACAATGAGCAGTTCTTC. It yields the protein CASSFLARSNNEQFF.

The CDR3 sequence is CAWRDIWDRGSDTEAFF. In nucleotides, the CDR3 is TGTGCCTGGAGAGACATTTGGGACAGGGGGTCGGACACTGAAGCTTTCTTT. The chain has TRBV30 and TRBJ1-1; 11 bases agree with TRBD1. This CDR3 contains 17 residues. Germline CDR1 and CDR2: GTSNPN and SVGIG (reference sequence). The ends lost 3 bases at V and 3 bases at J; junction bases unmatched: 12. Full variable domain (outside the CDR3, taken from reference TRBV30 and TRBJ1-1): SQTIHQWPATLVQPVGSPLSLECTVEGTSNPNLYWYRQAAGRGLQLLFYSVGIGQISSEVPQNLSASRPQDRQFILSSKKLLLSDSGFYLCAWRDIWDRGSDTEAFFGQGTRLTVV.

The gene calls are TRBV7-8 and TRBJ1-5; 10 bases agree with TRBD1. Trimming at V came to 4 bases and at J to 6 bases, leaving 9 bases not matched to a gene. The CDR3 is 16 amino acids. CDR1 and CDR2 from the germline V gene are SGHVS and FQNEAQ. In DNA, the CDR3 is TGTGCCAGCAGCTCCCCGGGACAGGGGATCGGTCAGCCCCAGCATTTT. It codes for CASSSPGQGIGQPQHF.

The chain's CDR3 is CASSFTPTGGFYEQYF. Here the CDR3 DNA reads TGTGCCAGCAGTTTCACCCCGACAGGGGGCTTCTACGAGCAGTACTTC. The V gene is TRBV28, the J gene TRBJ2-7; 10 bases are a match to TRBD1. CDR1 is MDHEN and CDR2 is SYDVKM in the germline V gene. This CDR3 is 16 amino acids long. With V trimmed by 3 bases and J by 3 bases, 8 bases remained unmatched.

The V and J genes are TRBV27 and TRBJ2-7, with D possibly TRBD2 on 6 matching bases. The germline CDR1 and CDR2 sequences are MNHEY and SMNVEV (reference sequence). This CDR3 has 14 residues. Trimming removed 7 bases at V and 0 bases at J, with 13 bases between. The CDR3 here is CASKRALASYEQYF. In DNA form, the CDR3 reads TGTGCCAGCAAAAGAGCACTAGCCTCCTACGAGCAGTACTTC.

About this clone itself: Other DNA variants within this sample encode the same CDR3. The chain combines TRBV9 with TRBJ2-7; D remains ambiguous. The CDR3 has 13 residues. The V end lost 0 bases, the J end lost 3 bases, and 7 bases lay between the germline ends. Germline V gene sequence: CDR1 SGDLS, CDR2 YYNGEE. CDR3 residues: CASSVDPDYEQYF. DNA for the CDR3: TGTGCCAGCAGCGTAGACCCCGACTACGAGCAGTACTTC.

The V call is TRBV19, the J call TRBJ2-7, with TRBD1 identical over 7 bases. The CDR3 is 12 amino acids. The V gene's germline CDR1 is LNHDA and CDR2 SQIVND (reference sequence). Trimming removed 10 bases from V and 1 base from J; junction bases left unmatched: 4. CDR3 DNA: TGTGCCACCAGGGACAGATCCTACGAGCAGTACTTC. This codes for CATRDRSYEQYF.